What follows describes a single T cell receptor (beta chain). The entry originates in a study of control samples from healthy donors and cancer patients. Generated by immunoSEQ multiplex PCR, the TCRdb table keeps only in-frame clones and is missing some. The sample has approximately 170,000 clones; around 87% are singletons. This TCR was sampled from a woman in her forties or fifties in good health. Sequencing input: blood.

Written as DNA, the CDR3 is TGTGCCAGCAGCTACACAAGCGGGTTAGGGCGAGAGACCCAGTACTTC. It encodes CASSYTSGLGRETQYF. The rearrangement uses TRBV7-9 and TRBJ2-5; TRBD2 might be the D (6 bases). Germline V gives CDR1 SEHNR, CDR2 FQNEAQ (reference sequence). Trimming removed 4 bases at V and 4 bases at J, with 19 bases between. The CDR3 sequence is 16 residues long.